This T cell receptor beta chain came from a study of T cells after posttransplantation cyclophosphamide. Study findings and constraints: Recipient CMV seropositivity and CMV reactivation strongly tracked TRB clonality.

This clone has at least ten counts. Its target is not known. Sequencing was performed with immunoSEQ multiplex PCR; in TCRdb, only in-frame clones are kept and a portion is missing. The sample contains some 50,000 clones, none occurring once; around 2.2% lies in the top ten. This CDR3 has 13 amino acids. The germline V gene has CDR1 SQVTM and CDR2 ANQGSEA. V dropped 0 bases and J dropped 3 bases, with 9 bases sitting between them. This related bone marrow graft donor gave peripheral blood on the day of marrow donation. Sequencing was performed on PBMCs. This receptor was identified in a middle-aged man in good health, CMV-negative, and a related stem cell transplant donor. This sequence joins TRBV29-1 and TRBJ2-7; tentatively, D is TRBD2 (6 bases). CDR3 amino acids: CSVEDPGGYEQYF. The CDR3 region has the DNA TGCAGCGTTGAAGATCCCGGGGGCTACGAGCAGTACTTC.